One and the same sample provided the 30 T cell receptor beta chains below, sequenced in a study of cytomegalovirus exposure and HLA in healthy donors (dated by TCRdb to about 2017). Library construction relied on the immunoSEQ multiplex PCR assay. The multiplex PCR relied on a mix of 60 forward primers for TCR Vbeta segments and 13 reverse primers for TCR Jbeta segments. Here the immuneACCESS table is served through TCRdb, limited to in-frame sequences with V and J called. Missing clones are a known gap in these copies; in checked studies unresolved V genes cover under half, and the rest lacks a known reason. This sample is represented by some 140,000 clones; over 75% of them were singletons. The ten largest clones capture 8.8% of the sample. The sequenced sample consisted of PBMCs. These receptors all come from a woman between 50 and 59 years old in good health and CMV-seropositive.

V usage is TRBV5-6 and J usage is TRBJ2-3; 10 bases align to TRBD2. Per the germline V gene, CDR1 is SGHDT and CDR2 is YYEEEE. Trimming at V came to 1 base and at J to 2 bases, leaving 7 bases not matched to a gene. The CDR3 extends over 17 amino acids. This chain's CDR3 is CASSLITSGDLTDTQYF. Here the CDR3 DNA reads TGTGCCAGCAGCTTGATAACTAGCGGGGACCTCACAGATACGCAGTATTTT.

In its sample, this clone was seen once. The chain combines TRBV18 with TRBJ1-3; tentatively, D is TRBD1 (5 bases). CDR3 length equals 17 residues. Germline V lookup: CDR1 KGHSH, CDR2 LQKENI. Trimming removed 3 bases at V and 0 bases at J, with 15 bases between. The CDR3 DNA follows: TGTGCCAGCTCACCTTCCGGGACTGGGAGCTCTGGAAACACCATATATTTT. Its protein is CASSPSGTGSSGNTIYF.

V and J are TRBV5-5 and TRBJ2-1; the D gene is possibly TRBD2 (5 bases). The CDR3 contains 17 residues. Looked up from germline, CDR1 is SGHKS and CDR2 is YYEKEE (reference sequence). V shed 4 bases and J shed 0 bases, with 17 bases lying between them. The CDR3, as DNA: TGTGCCAGCAGCATCCAAGCGATCGGGATCTCCTACAATGAGCAGTTCTTC. It encodes CASSIQAIGISYNEQFF.

This chain uses TRBV4-2 with TRBJ2-6, with D tentatively TRBD1 (5 bases). This CDR3 has 17 amino acids. The germline V gene has CDR1 LGHNA and CDR2 YNFKEQ. Trimming took 4 bases from V and 0 from J, leaving 13 bases between them. CDR3 bases: TGTGCCAGCAGCCGAACCCCTGACAGCTCTGGGGCCAACGTCCTGACTTTC. Its protein product is CASSRTPDSSGANVLTF.

The gene calls are TRBV25-1 and TRBJ2-7, with 8 bases identical to TRBD1. This CDR3 comprises 15 residues. Germline values: CDR1 MGHDK, CDR2 SYGVNS. V dropped 6 bases and J dropped 5; count of bases not matched to a gene: 12. The CDR3 DNA reads as TGTGCCAGCAGGACCCCCGACAGGGGTACCCACGAGCAGTACTTC. Its translation: CASRTPDRGTHEQYF.

With respect to this clone: Other DNA sequences in this sample translate to the same CDR3. The chain is built from TRBV27 and TRBJ1-1, with unresolved D. The germline V gene encodes CDR1 MNHEY and CDR2 SMNVEV (reference sequence). The CDR3 sequence is 14 residues long. V was cut by 0 bases and J by 2 bases, with 7 bases left in between. CDR3 in amino acids: CASSLSRVNTEAFF. The CDR3 DNA follows: TGTGCCAGCAGTTTATCGAGGGTAAACACTGAAGCTTTCTTT.

The chain recombines TRBV5-1 with TRBJ1-6; 8 nucleotides align to TRBD1. Germline loops: CDR1 SGHRS, CDR2 YFSETQ. The CDR3 runs to 18 residues. V shed 0 bases and J 0 bases; nucleotides not matched to a gene: 5. This chain's CDR3 is CASSLETGGSSYNSPLHF. CDR3 coding DNA: TGCGCCAGCAGCTTGGAAACAGGGGGGAGCTCCTATAATTCACCCCTCCACTTT.

The chain couples TRBV11-3 to TRBJ2-2; D is possibly TRBD1 (8 bases). Germline values: CDR1 SGHNT, CDR2 YENEEA. Trimming pared 5 bases from V and 5 bases from J, leaving 15 bases between. There are 15 residues in the CDR3. CDR3 coding DNA: TGTGCCAGCAGCCCTGGACAGGGAGGGACCGGGGAGCTGTTTTTT. This gives the protein CASSPGQGGTGELFF. The whole variable domain, filled in from reference TRBV11-3 and TRBJ2-2, reads EAGVVQSPRYKIIEKKQPVAFWCNPISGHNTLYWYLQNLGQGPELLIRYENEEAVDDSQLPKDRFSAERLKGVDSTLKIQPAELGDSAVYLCASSPGQGGTGELFFGEGSRLTVL.

V gene TRBV18 combines with J gene TRBJ1-1; weak D call: TRBD1 (5 bases). In germline, CDR1 is KGHSH, CDR2 LQKENI. This CDR3 is built from 13 residues. V shed 3 bases and J shed 6 bases, with 11 bases lying between them. The CDR3 region has the DNA TGTGCCAGCTCACCCTCCTCAGGGTCTGAAGCTTTCTTT. Protein product: CASSPSSGSEAFF.

The V call is TRBV30, the J call TRBJ1-3, with TRBD1 as a possible D gene (6 bases). The CDR3 sequence is 15 residues long. Germline V gives CDR1 GTSNPN, CDR2 SVGIG (reference sequence). Trimming shortened V by 2 bases and J by 0 bases, and 11 bases separated the two germline ends. The CDR3 sequence: CAWSPPGASGNTIYF. The CDR3 coding sequence is TGTGCCTGGAGTCCCCCAGGGGCCTCTGGAAACACCATATATTTT.

This clone was picked up a small number of times. The chain combines TRBV20-1 with TRBJ2-5; D is uncertain. The CDR3 is 11 residues long. The germline V and J ends were trimmed by 5 bases and 2 bases, with 6 bases remaining between them. The germline CDR1 and CDR2 sequences are DFQATT and SNEGSKA (reference sequence). As DNA, the CDR3 is TGCAGTGCTTCGGAGCAAGAGACCCAGTACTTC. This translates into CSASEQETQYF.

The rearrangement joins TRBV5-1 to TRBJ2-2, with D perhaps matching TRBD2 (5 bases). Germline V gene lookup returns CDR1 SGHRS and CDR2 YFSETQ. The CDR3 length is 16 residues. Trimming removed 2 bases from V and 7 bases from J, with 18 bases in between. CDR3 loop: CASSLFSAGKGGELFF. Written as DNA, the CDR3 is TGCGCCAGCAGCTTATTCAGCGCCGGGAAGGGCGGGGAGCTGTTTTTT.

The V gene is TRBV9, the J gene TRBJ1-3; D is uncertain. Trimming pared 0 bases from V and 1 base from J, leaving 14 bases between. CDR3 length equals 17 residues. Germline-derived CDR1 and CDR2 are SGDLS and YYNGEE. The CDR3 DNA reads as TGTGCCAGCAGCGTAGAAACGAGGGTTTGGTCTGGAAACACCATATATTTT. Protein: CASSVETRVWSGNTIYF.

The chain carries TRBV7-3 and TRBJ1-1; 8 bases are a match to TRBD1. V gave up 0 bases and J gave up 5 bases; unmatched junction bases: 5. This CDR3 has 15 residues. From germline, CDR1 is SGHTA and CDR2 FQGTGA. The CDR3 loop reads CASSLTPDRETEAFF. The CDR3 coding sequence is TGTGCCAGCAGCTTAACTCCGGACAGGGAGACTGAAGCTTTCTTT.

This chain links TRBV11-2 with TRBJ1-3; no clear D. Germline values: CDR1 SGHAT, CDR2 FQNNGV. Deletions cut 0 bases from V and 6 bases from J, with 12 bases between. The CDR3 runs to 15 residues. CDR3 in amino acids: CASSLDLYRVNTIYF. The CDR3 DNA follows: TGTGCCAGCAGCTTAGATCTATATCGGGTAAACACCATATATTTT. The full variable domain, in which reference TRBV11-2 and TRBJ1-3 provide the parts outside the CDR3, is EAGVAQSPRYKIIEKRQSVAFWCNPISGHATLYWYQQILGQGPKLLIQFQNNGVVDDSQLPKDRFSAERLKGVDSTLKIQPAKLEDSAVYLCASSLDLYRVNTIYFGEGSWLTVV.

Here the CDR3 DNA reads TGTGCCAGCCGGACCTTCGGGACAGACTACAATGAGCAGTTCTTC. Translation gives CASRTFGTDYNEQFF. This chain links TRBV11-1 with TRBJ2-1, with 7 bases that match TRBD1. This CDR3 region has 15 residues. Germline V gene lookup returns CDR1 SGHAT and CDR2 FQDESV (reference sequence). V was clipped by 8 bases and J by 3 bases; unmatched bases: 10.

This chain joins TRBV28 and TRBJ1-2, with 8 bases that match TRBD1. The germline gives CDR1 MDHEN, CDR2 SYDVKM. The junction had 10 bases not matched to a gene; V was cut back by 6 bases and J by 13 bases. There are 12 residues in the CDR3. The CDR3 DNA is TGTGCCAGCAGGTCGGACAGGGAGAGTCCCACCTTC. Amino acids: CASRSDRESPTF.

This clone was found a few times. The chain employs TRBV5-6 and TRBJ2-7; 10 bases align to TRBD2. Germline trimming cut 0 bases from V and 4 bases from J; bases unmatched to any gene: 7. The CDR3 covers 16 residues. Germline V gives CDR1 SGHDT, CDR2 YYEEEE. The DNA of the CDR3 is TGTGCCAGCAGCTTGGGAGCGGGGGGGCCGAGATACGAGCAGTACTTC. As protein: CASSLGAGGPRYEQYF.

The DNA of the CDR3 is TGTGCCAGCAGTACCGACAGCACGAGCACAGATACGCAGTATTTT. Protein sequence: CASSTDSTSTDTQYF. The genes are TRBV6-4 and TRBJ2-3, with D perhaps matching TRBD1 (5 bases). Trimming removed 5 bases from V and 0 bases from J, with 12 bases in between. Germline-derived CDR1 and CDR2 are MRHNA and SNTAGT. This CDR3 has 15 amino acids.

The genes are TRBV6-5 and TRBJ2-1, with 8 positions matching TRBD2. CDR1 is MNHEY, CDR2 SVGAGI, per germline. The CDR3 has 12 residues. Losses at the gene ends were 7 bases for V and 14 bases for J; bases not matched to a gene: 10. CDR3 sequence reads: CASTKTGGVEFF. The CDR3 DNA sequence: TGTGCCAGCACCAAGACGGGGGGGGTGGAGTTCTTC.

The CDR3 DNA follows: TGTGCCAGCAGCTTGGGGGGGAACACAGATACGCAGTATTTT. Translated: CASSLGGNTDTQYF. The chain carries TRBV7-9 and TRBJ2-3, with 7 bases identical to TRBD2. The CDR3 totals 14 residues. V shed 3 bases, J shed 2 bases, and the junction held 2 bases outside the gene matches. CDR1 SEHNR and CDR2 FQNEAQ come from the germline V gene (reference sequence). The full variable domain, rest sourced from reference TRBV7-9 and TRBJ2-3, is DTGVSQNPRHKITKRGQNVTFRCDPISEHNRLYWYRQTLGQGPEFLTYFQNEAQLEKSRLLSDRFSAERPKGSFSTLEIQRTEQGDSAMYLCASSLGGNTDTQYFGPGTRLTVL.

CDR3: CASSSLGVPYGYTF. The CDR3 DNA reads TGTGCCAGCAGCTCCCTCGGGGTTCCTTATGGCTACACCTTC. The chain is built from TRBV7-6 and TRBJ1-2; D not certain. This CDR3 region has 14 residues. The germline CDR1 and CDR2 sequences are SGHVS and FNYEAQ. The germline V and J ends were trimmed by 4 bases and 5 bases, with 14 bases remaining between them.

This chain joins TRBV2 and TRBJ2-7; 10 positions match TRBD1. The CDR3 loop spans 13 amino acids. The V and J ends lost 6 bases and 5 bases, in that order; junction bases with no gene match: 4. Germline values: CDR1 SNHLY, CDR2 FYNNEI. The chain's CDR3 is CASSRDRGDEQYF. The CDR3 DNA is TGTGCCAGCAGCCGGGACAGGGGCGACGAGCAGTACTTC.

This chain joins TRBV7-3 and TRBJ2-3; 10 bases are shared with TRBD1. This CDR3 is 18 amino acids long. J gave up 2 bases and V 5 bases, and 13 bases lay outside the gene matches. Germline CDR1 reads SGHTA; CDR2 reads FQGTGA. CDR3 sequence reads: CASSRVGQGRGVTDTQYF. The DNA of the CDR3 is TGTGCCAGCAGCCGAGTGGGACAGGGGCGTGGGGTCACAGATACGCAGTATTTT.

This rearrangement joins TRBV29-1 to TRBJ2-7; TRBD2 agrees at 9 bases. The CDR3 is 14 residues long. Germline values: CDR1 SQVTM, CDR2 ANQGSEA. With V trimmed by 3 bases and J by 1 base, 4 bases remained unmatched. The CDR3 DNA is TGCAGCGTTGATTCTAGCGGGGATTCCTACGAGCAGTACTTC. It codes for CSVDSSGDSYEQYF.

This clone was picked up a small number of times. An end of the junction differs from the germline gene, which may be a read error. V is TRBV7-9 and J is TRBJ2-5; TRBD1 might be the D (6 bases). Germline CDR1 and CDR2: SEHNR and FQNEAQ (reference sequence). This CDR3 is built from 16 residues. The CDR3 DNA reads as TGTGCCAGCAGCCTAGCAGGGCAGGGGCCGACAAAGACCCAGTACTTC. Its translation: CASSLAGQGPTKTQYF. The variable domain in full, with the rest retrieved from reference TRBV7-9 and TRBJ2-5, is DTGVSQNPRHKITKRGQNVTFRCDPISEHNRLYWYRQTLGQGPEFLTYFQNEAQLEKSRLLSDRFSAERPKGSFSTLEIQRTEQGDSAMYLCASSLAGQGPTKTQYFGPGTRLLVL.

This chain connects TRBV28 to TRBJ2-7; 11 bases fit TRBD2. With 6 bases clipped from V and 3 bases from J, the junction kept 10 bases outside the gene matches. The CDR3 is 16 amino acids. Germline V gene data show CDR1 as MDHEN and CDR2 as SYDVKM. CDR3 nucleotides: TGTGCCAGCAGCTCCACCCAACTAGCGGGGGACTACGAGCAGTACTTC. Protein: CASSSTQLAGDYEQYF.

The J gene is TRBJ2-7, the V gene TRBV7-3, with a tentative D call TRBD2 (6 bases). Trimming pared 6 bases from V and 4 bases from J, leaving 16 bases between. The CDR3 contains 14 residues. Germline V CDR1 and CDR2: SGHTA, FQGTGA. Here the CDR3 DNA reads TGTGCCAGCAGGCGGGACCCCACTTCTTACGAGCAGTACTTC. This sequence encodes CASRRDPTSYEQYF.

V is TRBV30 and J is TRBJ2-1; 9 bases are shared with TRBD2. The CDR3 has 14 residues. Germline lookup yields CDR1 GTSNPN and CDR2 SVGIG (reference sequence). The V gene end was trimmed by 4 bases and the J gene end by 5 bases; junction bases not matched to a gene: 6. CDR3 DNA sequence: TGTGCCTGGAACCAAGGGACTAGCAACAATGAGCAGTTCTTC. Residues: CAWNQGTSNNEQFF.

This sequence joins TRBV30 and TRBJ2-1; 12 nucleotides match TRBD1. The germline V gene has CDR1 GTSNPN and CDR2 SVGIG (reference sequence). The V gene end was trimmed by 2 bases and the J gene end by 7 bases; junction bases not matched to a gene: 9. This CDR3 has 16 residues. DNA for the CDR3: TGTGCCTGGAGTCCCGGAGGGACAGGGGGCACAAATGAGCAGTTCTTC. This sequence encodes CAWSPGGTGGTNEQFF. The variable domain in full, completed from reference TRBV30 and TRBJ2-1, reads SQTIHQWPATLVQPVGSPLSLECTVEGTSNPNLYWYRQAAGRGLQLLFYSVGIGQISSEVPQNLSASRPQDRQFILSSKKLLLSDSGFYLCAWSPGGTGGTNEQFFGPGTRLTVL.